The sequence of this T cell receptor (beta chain) was determined in a study of CXCR3-negative and CXCR3-positive naive CD8 T cells. UMI-labeled 5' RACE TRB cDNA libraries were prepared from the cells. Each CDR3 protein gets one entry in TCRdb, which reprocessed the 5' RACE reads and gives no DNA. The data include about 84,000 distinct CDR3 sequences; the top ten clones carry about 0.62%. The germline V gene has CDR1 SQVTM and CDR2 ANQGSEA. There are 15 residues in the CDR3. A note on this clonotype: The antigen remains undetermined.

Findings and limits, study-wide: For memory CD8+ cells diversity was much lower, but both naive subsets had comparably high diversity. CXCR3 expression dropped partially after cryopreservation, and most assays relied on fresh PBMCs. TRB CDR3s were more hydrophobic in CXCR3-positive than in CXCR3-negative naive cells.

The V and J genes are TRBV29-1 and TRBJ2-3. The sequence was collected from a human donor in good health. Some clones in this sample may be carry-over from other donors' samples. Sequences were obtained from naive CXCR3+ CD8+ T cells from blood. Subset given: CD45RO-CCR7+CD27+CD95- naive CD8+ T cells expressing CXCR3 (TNR3+). This CDR3 is CSVEGLGSRSDTQYF.